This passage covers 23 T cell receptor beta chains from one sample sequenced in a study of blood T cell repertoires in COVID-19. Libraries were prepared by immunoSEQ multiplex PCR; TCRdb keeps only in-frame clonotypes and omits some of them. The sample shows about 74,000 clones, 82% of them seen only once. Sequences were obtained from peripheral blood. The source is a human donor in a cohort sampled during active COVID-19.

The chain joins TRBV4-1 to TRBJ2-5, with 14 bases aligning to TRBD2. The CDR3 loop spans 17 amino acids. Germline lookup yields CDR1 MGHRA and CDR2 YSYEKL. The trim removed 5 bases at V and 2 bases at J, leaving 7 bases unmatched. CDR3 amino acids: CASSVRGLAGGQETQYF. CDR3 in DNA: TGCGCCAGCAGCGTCCGCGGACTAGCGGGGGGTCAAGAGACCCAGTACTTC.

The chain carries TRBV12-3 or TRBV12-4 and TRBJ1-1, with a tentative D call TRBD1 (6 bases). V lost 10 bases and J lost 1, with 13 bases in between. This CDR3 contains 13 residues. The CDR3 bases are TGTGCCACTTGCCGAGGGGGGAACACTGAAGCTTTCTTT. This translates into CATCRGGNTEAFF.

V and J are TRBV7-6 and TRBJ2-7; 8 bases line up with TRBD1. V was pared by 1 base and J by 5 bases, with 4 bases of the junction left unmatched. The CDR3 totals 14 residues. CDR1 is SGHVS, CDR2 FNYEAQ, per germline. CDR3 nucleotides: TGTGCCAGCAGCTTAGGGCAGGGGGCGGACGAGCAGTACTTC. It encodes CASSLGQGADEQYF.

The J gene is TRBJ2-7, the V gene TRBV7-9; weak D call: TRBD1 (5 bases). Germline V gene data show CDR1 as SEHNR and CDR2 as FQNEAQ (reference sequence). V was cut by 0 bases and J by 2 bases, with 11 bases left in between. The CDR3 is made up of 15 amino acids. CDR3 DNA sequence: TGTGCCAGCAGCTTAGCGTTAGGGGTTCCCTACGAGCAGTACTTC. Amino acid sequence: CASSLALGVPYEQYF.

CDR3 sequence (DNA): TGTGCCAGTAGTTCGGGACAGGCCCTGTTTAACTATGGCTACACCTTC. Protein: CASSSGQALFNYGYTF. The V and J genes are TRBV19 and TRBJ1-2; 8 bases are a match to TRBD1. Germline V gives CDR1 LNHDA, CDR2 SQIVND (reference sequence). The CDR3 consists of 16 residues. Trimming took 5 bases from V and 1 from J; bases not matched to a gene: 9.

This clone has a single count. CDR3 sequence: CAWSVIGEETQYF. For the CDR3, the DNA is TGTGCCTGGAGTGTAATCGGTGAAGAGACCCAGTACTTC. The V and J genes are TRBV30 and TRBJ2-5, with D unresolved. The CDR3 covers 13 residues. The V end lost 0 bases, the J end lost 3 bases, and 8 bases lay between the germline ends. Germline V gives CDR1 GTSNPN, CDR2 SVGIG (reference sequence).

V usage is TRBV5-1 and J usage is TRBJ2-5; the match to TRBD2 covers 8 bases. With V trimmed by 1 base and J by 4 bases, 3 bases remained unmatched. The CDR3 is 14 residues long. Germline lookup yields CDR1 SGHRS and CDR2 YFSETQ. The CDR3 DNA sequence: TGCGCCAGCAGCTTGATAGCGGGGAGAGAGACCCAGTACTTC. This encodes CASSLIAGRETQYF. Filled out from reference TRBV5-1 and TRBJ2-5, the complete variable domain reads KAGVTQTPRYLIKTRGQQVTLSCSPISGHRSVSWYQQTPGQGLQFLFEYFSETQRNKGNFPGRFSGRQFSNSRSEMNVSTLELGDSALYLCASSLIAGRETQYFGPGTRLLVL.

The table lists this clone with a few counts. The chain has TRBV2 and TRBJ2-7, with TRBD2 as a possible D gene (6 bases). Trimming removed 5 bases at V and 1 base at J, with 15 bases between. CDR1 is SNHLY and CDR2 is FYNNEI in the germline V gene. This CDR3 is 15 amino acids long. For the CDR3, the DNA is TGTGCCAGCAGTCCCTCCAGGGACTCGTCCTACGAGCAGTACTTC. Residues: CASSPSRDSSYEQYF.

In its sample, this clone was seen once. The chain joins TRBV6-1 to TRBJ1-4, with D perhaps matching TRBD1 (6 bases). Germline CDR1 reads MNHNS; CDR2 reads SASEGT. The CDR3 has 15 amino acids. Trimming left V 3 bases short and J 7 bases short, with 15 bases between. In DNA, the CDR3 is TGTGCCAGCAGTGACCACAGGGTATCCAGTGAAAAACTGTTTTTT. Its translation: CASSDHRVSSEKLFF.

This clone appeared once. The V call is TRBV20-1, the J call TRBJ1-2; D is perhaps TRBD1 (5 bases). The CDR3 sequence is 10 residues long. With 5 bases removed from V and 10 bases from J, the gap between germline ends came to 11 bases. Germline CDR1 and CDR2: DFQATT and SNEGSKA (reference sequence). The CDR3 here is CSAQTEYYTF. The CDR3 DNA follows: TGCAGTGCTCAGACAGAATACTACACCTTC.

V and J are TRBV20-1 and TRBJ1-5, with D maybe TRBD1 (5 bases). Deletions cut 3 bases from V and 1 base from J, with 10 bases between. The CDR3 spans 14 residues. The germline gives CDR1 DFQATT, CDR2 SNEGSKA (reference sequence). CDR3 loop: CSASIGVSNQPQHF. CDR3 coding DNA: TGCAGTGCTAGTATAGGGGTCAGCAATCAGCCCCAGCATTTT.

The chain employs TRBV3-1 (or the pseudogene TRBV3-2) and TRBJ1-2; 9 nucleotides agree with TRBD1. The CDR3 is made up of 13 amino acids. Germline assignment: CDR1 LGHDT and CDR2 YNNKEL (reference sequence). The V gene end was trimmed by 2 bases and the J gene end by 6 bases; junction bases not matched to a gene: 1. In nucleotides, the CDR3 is TGTGCCAGCAGCCAAACAGGGGGCGATGGCTACACCTTC. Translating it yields CASSQTGGDGYTF.

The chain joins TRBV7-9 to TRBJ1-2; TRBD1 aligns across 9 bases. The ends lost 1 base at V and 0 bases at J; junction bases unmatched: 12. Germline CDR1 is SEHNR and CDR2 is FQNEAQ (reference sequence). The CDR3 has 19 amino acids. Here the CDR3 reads CASSLGVSPWTGANYGYTF. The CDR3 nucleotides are TGTGCCAGCAGCTTAGGCGTGTCGCCATGGACAGGGGCTAACTATGGCTACACCTTC.

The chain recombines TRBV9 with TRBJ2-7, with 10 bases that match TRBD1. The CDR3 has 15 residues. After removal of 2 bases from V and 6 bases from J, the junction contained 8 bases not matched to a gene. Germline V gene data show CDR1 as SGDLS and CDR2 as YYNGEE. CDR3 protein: CASSVSGTGAAEQYF. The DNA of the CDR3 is TGTGCCAGCAGCGTGTCAGGGACAGGGGCAGCCGAGCAGTACTTC.

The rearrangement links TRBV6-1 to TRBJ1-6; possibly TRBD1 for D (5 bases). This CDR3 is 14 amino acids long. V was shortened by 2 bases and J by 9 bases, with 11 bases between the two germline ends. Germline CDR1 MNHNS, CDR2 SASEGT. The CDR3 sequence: CASSEMQGGSPLHF. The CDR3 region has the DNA TGTGCCAGCAGTGAAATGCAGGGTGGTTCACCCCTCCACTTT.

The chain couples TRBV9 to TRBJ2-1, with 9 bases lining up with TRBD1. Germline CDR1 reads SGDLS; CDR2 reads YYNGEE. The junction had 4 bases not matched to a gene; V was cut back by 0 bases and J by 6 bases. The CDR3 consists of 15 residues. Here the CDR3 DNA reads TGTGCCAGCAGCGTAGAGGGACAGGGTTTCAATGAGCAGTTCTTC. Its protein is CASSVEGQGFNEQFF. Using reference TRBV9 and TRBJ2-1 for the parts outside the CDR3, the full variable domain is DSGVTQTPKHLITATGQRVTLRCSPRSGDLSVYWYQQSLDQGLQFLIQYYNGEERAKGNILERFSAQQFPDLHSELNLSSLELGDSALYFCASSVEGQGFNEQFFGPGTRLTVL.

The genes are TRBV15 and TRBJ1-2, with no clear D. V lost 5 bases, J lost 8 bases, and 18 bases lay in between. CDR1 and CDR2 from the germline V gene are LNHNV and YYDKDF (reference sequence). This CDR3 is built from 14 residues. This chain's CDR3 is CATSSPETNLGYTF. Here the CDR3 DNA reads TGTGCCACCAGCTCCCCGGAGACGAATCTAGGCTACACCTTC.

The CDR3 DNA follows: TGCGCCAGCAGCCAAGAAACGGGCTACGAGCAGTACTTC. Translation gives CASSQETGYEQYF. The chain is built from TRBV4-1 and TRBJ2-7; D is unresolved. Germline loops: CDR1 MGHRA, CDR2 YSYEKL. There are 13 residues in the CDR3. V was pared by 0 bases and J by 3 bases, with 6 bases between.

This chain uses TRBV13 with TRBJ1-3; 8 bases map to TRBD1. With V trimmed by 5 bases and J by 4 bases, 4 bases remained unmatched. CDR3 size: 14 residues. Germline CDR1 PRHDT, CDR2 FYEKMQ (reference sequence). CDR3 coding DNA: TGTGCCAGCAGCACCAGGGGGCGAGGAAACACCATATATTTT. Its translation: CASSTRGRGNTIYF.

The CDR3 loop is CASSDSLNTEAFF. In DNA form, the CDR3 reads TGCGCCAGCAGCGACTCTTTGAACACTGAAGCTTTCTTT. The V call is TRBV5-1, the J call TRBJ1-1; D call uncertain. The CDR3 length is 13 residues. Trimming removed 4 bases at V and 0 bases at J, with 7 bases between. From germline, CDR1 is SGHRS and CDR2 YFSETQ.

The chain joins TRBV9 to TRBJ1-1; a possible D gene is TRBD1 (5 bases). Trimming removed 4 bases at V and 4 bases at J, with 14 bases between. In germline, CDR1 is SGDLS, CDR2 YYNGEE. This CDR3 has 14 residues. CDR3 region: CASSPRQGVTEAFF. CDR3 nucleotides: TGTGCCAGCAGCCCACGTCAGGGTGTCACTGAAGCTTTCTTT.

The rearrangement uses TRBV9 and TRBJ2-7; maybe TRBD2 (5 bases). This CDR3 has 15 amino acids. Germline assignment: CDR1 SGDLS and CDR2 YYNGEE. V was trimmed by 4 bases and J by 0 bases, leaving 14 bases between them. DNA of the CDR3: TGTGCCAGCAGCCCCGATACGGGGATCTCCTACGAGCAGTACTTC. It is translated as CASSPDTGISYEQYF. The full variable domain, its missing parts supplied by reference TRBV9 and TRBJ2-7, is DSGVTQTPKHLITATGQRVTLRCSPRSGDLSVYWYQQSLDQGLQFLIQYYNGEERAKGNILERFSAQQFPDLHSELNLSSLELGDSALYFCASSPDTGISYEQYFGPGTRLTVT.

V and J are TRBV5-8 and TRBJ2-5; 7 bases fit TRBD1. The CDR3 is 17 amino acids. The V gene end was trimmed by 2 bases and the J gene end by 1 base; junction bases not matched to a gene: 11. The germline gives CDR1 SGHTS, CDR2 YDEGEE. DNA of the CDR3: TGTGCCAGCAGCTTAATTGGTCACAGGGGCCTCCAAGAGACCCAGTACTTC. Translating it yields CASSLIGHRGLQETQYF.